This T cell receptor beta chain was identified during a study of human T cells and chemical hapten exposure. V dropped 5 bases and J dropped 5; count of bases not matched to a gene: 8. CDR1 and CDR2 from the germline V gene are SEHNR and FQNEAQ (reference sequence). The CDR3 extends over 14 amino acids. Within the library, unique molecular identifiers were attached to each individual cDNA molecule. Under the authors' procedure: Samples ranged from roughly 20,000 to 750,000 TCRs, with a median of 95,638. TCRdb called the 5' RACE reads again in MiXCR, with one record for every CDR3 protein. In this record, the V and J calls reflect TCRdb's handling and not the investigators' own analysis. The sample includes 150,000 or so distinct CDR3 sequences, 4.1% of them seen just once. This clonotype has ten or more counts. Total RNA was extracted from unfractionated whole blood.

This clonotype was sampled from a female donor in good health. The gene calls are TRBV7-9 and TRBJ2-5; 7 nucleotides align to TRBD1. This CDR3 is CASSPNRGRETQYF. The CDR3 DNA reads TGTGCCAGCAGCCCTAACAGGGGCCGGGAGACCCAGTACTTC.